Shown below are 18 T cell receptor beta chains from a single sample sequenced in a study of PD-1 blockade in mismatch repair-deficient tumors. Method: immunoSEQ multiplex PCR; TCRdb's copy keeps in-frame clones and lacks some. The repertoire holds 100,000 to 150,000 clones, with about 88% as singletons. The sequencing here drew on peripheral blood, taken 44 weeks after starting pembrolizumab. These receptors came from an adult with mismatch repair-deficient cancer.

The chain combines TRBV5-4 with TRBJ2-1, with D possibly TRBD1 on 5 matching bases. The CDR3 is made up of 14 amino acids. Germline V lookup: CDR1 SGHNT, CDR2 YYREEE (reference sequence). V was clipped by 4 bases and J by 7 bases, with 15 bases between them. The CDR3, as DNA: TGTGCCAGCAGCCAGAAGCAGGGTCAGAATGAGCAGTTCTTC. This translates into CASSQKQGQNEQFF.

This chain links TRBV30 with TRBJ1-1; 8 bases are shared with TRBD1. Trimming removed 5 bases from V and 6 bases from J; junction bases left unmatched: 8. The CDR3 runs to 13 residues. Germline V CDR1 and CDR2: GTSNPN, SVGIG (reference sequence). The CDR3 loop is CAWETGAVPEAFF. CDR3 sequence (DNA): TGTGCCTGGGAGACAGGGGCCGTACCTGAAGCTTTCTTT.

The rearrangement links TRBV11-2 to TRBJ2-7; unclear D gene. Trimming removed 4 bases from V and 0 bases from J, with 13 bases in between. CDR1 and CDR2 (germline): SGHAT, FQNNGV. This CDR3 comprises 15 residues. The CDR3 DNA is TGTGCCAGCAGCTCCGAGGCTGAGAGCTCCTACGAGCAGTACTTC. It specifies CASSSEAESSYEQYF.

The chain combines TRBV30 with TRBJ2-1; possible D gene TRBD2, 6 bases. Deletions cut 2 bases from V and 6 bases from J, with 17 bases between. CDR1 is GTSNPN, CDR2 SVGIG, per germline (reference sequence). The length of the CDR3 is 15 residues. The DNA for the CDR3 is TGTGCCTGGAGTAGTTTTGCGGGAAACCCCAATGAGCAGTTCTTC. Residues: CAWSSFAGNPNEQFF.

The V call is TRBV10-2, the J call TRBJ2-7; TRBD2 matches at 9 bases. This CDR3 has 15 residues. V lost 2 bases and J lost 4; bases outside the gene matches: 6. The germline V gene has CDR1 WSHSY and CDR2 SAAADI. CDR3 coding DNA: TGCGCCAGCAGTGAGCCGGGGACTAGCCTTTACGAGCAGTACTTC. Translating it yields CASSEPGTSLYEQYF.

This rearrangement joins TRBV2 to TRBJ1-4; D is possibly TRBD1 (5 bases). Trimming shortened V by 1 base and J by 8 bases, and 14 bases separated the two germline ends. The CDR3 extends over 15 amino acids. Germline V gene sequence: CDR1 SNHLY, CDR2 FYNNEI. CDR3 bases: TGTGCCAGCAGTGAAGAAGGGGCCAGAGACGAAAAACTGTTTTTT. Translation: CASSEEGARDEKLFF. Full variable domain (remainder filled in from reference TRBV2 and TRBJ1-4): EPEVTQTPSHQVTQMGQEVILRCVPISNHLYFYWYRQILGQKVEFLVSFYNNEISEKSEIFDDQFSVERPDGSNFTLKIRSTKLEDSAMYFCASSEEGARDEKLFFGSGTQLSVL.

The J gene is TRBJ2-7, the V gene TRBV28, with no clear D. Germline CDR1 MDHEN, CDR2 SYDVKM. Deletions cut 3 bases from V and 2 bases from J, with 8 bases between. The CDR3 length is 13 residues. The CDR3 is CASSFLLTYEQYF. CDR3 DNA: TGTGCCAGCAGTTTCCTACTGACCTACGAGCAGTACTTC.

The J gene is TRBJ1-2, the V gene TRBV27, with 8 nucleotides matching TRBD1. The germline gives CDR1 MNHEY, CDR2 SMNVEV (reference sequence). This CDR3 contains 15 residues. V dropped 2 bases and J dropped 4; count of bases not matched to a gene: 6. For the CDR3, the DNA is TGTGCCAGCAGTTTAGGACAGGGAGTGATCTATGGCTACACCTTC. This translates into CASSLGQGVIYGYTF.

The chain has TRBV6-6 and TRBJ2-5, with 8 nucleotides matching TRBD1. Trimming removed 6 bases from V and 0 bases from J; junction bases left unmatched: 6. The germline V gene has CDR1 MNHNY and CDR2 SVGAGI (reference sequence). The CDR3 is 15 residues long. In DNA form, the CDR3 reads TGTGCCAGCAGACCGGGACAGGCGGACCAAGAGACCCAGTACTTC. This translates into CASRPGQADQETQYF.

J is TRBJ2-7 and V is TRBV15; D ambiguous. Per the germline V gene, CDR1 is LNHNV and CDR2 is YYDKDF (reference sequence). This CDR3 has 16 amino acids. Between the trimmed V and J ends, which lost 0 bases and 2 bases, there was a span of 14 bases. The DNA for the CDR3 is TGTGCCACCAGCAGAGATCTTGTAGGGCGTACCTACGAGCAGTACTTC. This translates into CATSRDLVGRTYEQYF.

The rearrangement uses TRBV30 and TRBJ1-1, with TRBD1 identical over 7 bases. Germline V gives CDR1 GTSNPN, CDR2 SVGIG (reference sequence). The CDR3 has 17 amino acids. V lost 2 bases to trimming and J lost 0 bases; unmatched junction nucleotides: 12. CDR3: CAWSTRDRRPMNTEAFF. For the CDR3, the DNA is TGTGCCTGGAGTACCCGGGACAGACGTCCCATGAACACTGAAGCTTTCTTT.

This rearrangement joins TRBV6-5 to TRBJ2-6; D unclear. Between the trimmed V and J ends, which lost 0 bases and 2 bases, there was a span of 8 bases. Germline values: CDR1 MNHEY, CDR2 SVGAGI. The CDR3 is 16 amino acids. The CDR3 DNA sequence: TGTGCCAGCAGTTACTCCACGGGCGCTGGGGCCAACGTCCTGACTTTC. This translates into CASSYSTGAGANVLTF.

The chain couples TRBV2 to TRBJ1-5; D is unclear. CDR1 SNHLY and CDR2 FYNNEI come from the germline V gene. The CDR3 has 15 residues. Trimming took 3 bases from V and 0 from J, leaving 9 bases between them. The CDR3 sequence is CASSDSSHSNQPQHF. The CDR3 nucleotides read TGTGCCAGCAGTGATTCGTCCCATAGCAATCAGCCCCAGCATTTT.

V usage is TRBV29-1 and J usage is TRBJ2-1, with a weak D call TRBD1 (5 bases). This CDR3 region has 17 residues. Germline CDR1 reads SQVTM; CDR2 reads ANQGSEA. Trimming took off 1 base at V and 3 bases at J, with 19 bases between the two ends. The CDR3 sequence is CSVEAIGAALVYNEQFF. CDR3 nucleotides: TGCAGCGTTGAAGCTATAGGGGCCGCCCTAGTCTACAATGAGCAGTTCTTC.

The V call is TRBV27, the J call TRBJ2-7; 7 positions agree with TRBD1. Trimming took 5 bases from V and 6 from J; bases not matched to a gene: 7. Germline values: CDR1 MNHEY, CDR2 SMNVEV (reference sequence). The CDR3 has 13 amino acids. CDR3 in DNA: TGTGCCAGCAGTCCCCGACAGGGATTCGAGCAGTACTTC. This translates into CASSPRQGFEQYF.

CDR3 region: CASSESAYNEQFF. The CDR3, as DNA: TGTGCCAGCAGTGAGTCCGCGTACAATGAGCAGTTCTTC. The chain has TRBV2 and TRBJ2-1; D remains unclear. Germline assignment: CDR1 SNHLY and CDR2 FYNNEI. The CDR3 consists of 13 residues. V lost 3 bases to trimming and J lost 4 bases, with 7 bases between them.

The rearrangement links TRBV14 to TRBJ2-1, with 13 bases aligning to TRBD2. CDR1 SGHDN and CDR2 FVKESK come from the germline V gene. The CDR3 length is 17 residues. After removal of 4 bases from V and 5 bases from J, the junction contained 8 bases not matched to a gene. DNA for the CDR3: TGTGCCAGCAGCCGCGGACTAGCGGGAGTAGGGCACAATGAGCAGTTCTTC. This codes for CASSRGLAGVGHNEQFF.

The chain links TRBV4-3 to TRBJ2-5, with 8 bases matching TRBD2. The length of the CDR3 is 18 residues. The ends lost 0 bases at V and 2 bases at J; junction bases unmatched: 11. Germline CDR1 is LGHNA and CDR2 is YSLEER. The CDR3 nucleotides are TGCGCCAGCAGCCAAGATGGATTGGCTAGCGGGCTACAAGAGACCCAGTACTTC. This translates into CASSQDGLASGLQETQYF.